Below, 8 T cell receptor beta chains from the same sample are listed, as sequenced in a study of molecular identifiers for immune sequencing clone quantification. MiXCR was run by TCRdb on the PCR reads, yielding one entry per CDR3 protein. This table holds some 13,000 distinct CDR3 sequences, roughly 15% found once. Sequencing was performed on naive CD8+ T cells from blood, with Jurkat cell RNA spiked in. Subset given: FACS-sorted CD8+CD4-CCR7+CD45RA+ naive T cells. The receptors come from a human donor in good health. Some libraries in this study had Jurkat cell RNA spiked in.

This clonotype is classed as medium-sized. The chain combines TRBV4-1 with TRBJ1-4, with 8 bases identical to TRBD1. The CDR3 loop spans 18 amino acids. The trim removed 0 bases at V and 3 bases at J, leaving 9 bases unmatched. Germline V gives CDR1 MGHRA, CDR2 YSYEKL. This chain's CDR3 is CASSQDPAGGMPNEKLFF. The CDR3 DNA reads TGCGCCAGCAGCCAAGACCCGGCAGGGGGCATGCCTAATGAAAAACTGTTTTTT.

As concerns this clonotype: A much larger clone is a single base away; this may be a read error. CDR3 sequence: CACTTAPGSGELYF. CDR3 bases: TGTGCCTGCACGACAGCCCCCGGCTCGGGAGAGCTGTACTTC. This chain links TRBV30 with TRBJ2-7; the D gene is possibly TRBD2 (6 bases). The germline gives CDR1 GTSNPN, CDR2 SVGIG (reference sequence). This CDR3 has 14 amino acids.

This clonotype ranks as medium-sized. The gene calls are TRBV16 and TRBJ2-7; a possible D gene is TRBD1 (6 bases). The ends were cut back, 0 bases at V and 2 bases at J, with 11 bases in the middle. Germline CDR1 KGHSY, CDR2 FQNENV. The CDR3 length is 15 residues. CDR3: CASSQSSGDTYEQYF. CDR3 bases: TGTGCCAGCAGCCAATCGTCAGGGGACACCTACGAGCAGTACTTC. Full variable domain (rest looked up from reference TRBV16 and TRBJ2-7): GEEVAQTPKHLVRGEGQKAKLYCAPIKGHSYVFWYQQVLKNEFKFLISFQNENVFDETGMPKERFSAKCLPNSPCSLEIQATKLEDSAVYFCASSQSSGDTYEQYFGPGTRLTVT.

In its sample, this clonotype ranks as medium-sized. The chain carries TRBV6-9 and TRBJ1-1; D gene ambiguous. The germline V and J ends were trimmed by 0 bases and 1 base, with 12 bases remaining between them. There are 16 residues in the CDR3. Germline values: CDR1 MNHGY, CDR2 SVAAGI. The CDR3 nucleotides are TGTGCCAGCAGTTATTCCGAGCGGCTGAAGAACACTGAAGCTTTCTTT. Translating it yields CASSYSERLKNTEAFF.

Remarks on this clonotype: A clone one base away is much larger, so this may be a read error. The chain combines TRBV3-1 with TRBJ2-3; no reliable D call. The CDR3 has 14 residues. The germline CDR1 and CDR2 sequences are LGHDT and YNNKEL (reference sequence). CDR3 protein: CAGSQSARVDTQYF. The CDR3 DNA follows: TGTGCCGGCAGCCAATCGGCTAGGGTAGATACGCAGTATTTT.

A remark on this clonotype: One junction end does not reproduce the germline sequence, and a read error may be involved. This chain uses TRBV20-1 with TRBJ2-7; D perhaps matches TRBD2 (6 bases). The germline gives CDR1 DFQATT, CDR2 SNEGSKA (reference sequence). The CDR3 spans 15 residues. CDR3 in amino acids: CSARGSEGSSYEQYF. The DNA of the CDR3 is TGCAGTGCTCGGGGGTCTGAGGGGAGCTCCTATGAGCAGTACTTC.

This clonotype has a count of ten or more. V and J are TRBV27 and TRBJ2-7, with a tentative D call TRBD1 (6 bases). This CDR3 spans 14 amino acids. Germline V gives CDR1 MNHEY, CDR2 SMNVEV (reference sequence). Trimming left V 6 bases short and J 6 bases short, with 18 bases between. The CDR3 coding sequence is TGTGCCAGCAGCTCTCAGGGGTTCGGCGGCGAGCAGTACTTC. Its protein is CASSSQGFGGEQYF.

This clonotype has at least ten counts. The chain employs TRBV4-3 and TRBJ2-7; D is uncertain. CDR1 is LGHNA, CDR2 YSLEER, per germline. The V end was cut by 1 base, the J end by 0 bases, with 4 bases between. There are 13 residues in the CDR3. The CDR3 DNA reads as TGCGCCAGCAGCCAAGGACACTCCTACGAGCAGTACTTC. It yields the protein CASSQGHSYEQYF.